This T cell receptor (beta chain) derives from a study of PD-1 blockade in classical Hodgkin lymphoma. Autologous stem cell transplantation was followed by relapse in every patient, and brentuximab vedotin exposure varied. Trimming pared 6 bases from V and 5 bases from J, leaving 14 bases between. The germline gives CDR1 MNHEY, CDR2 SMNVEV (reference sequence). The CDR3 sequence is 14 residues long. Repertoires were generated with immunoSEQ multiplex PCR, while TCRdb's copy carries only in-frame clones and drops some. The table includes about 13,000 clones, about 82% detected once. The sample consisted of peripheral blood mononuclear cells (PBMCs), taken at baseline. The TCR was taken from a human donor with classical Hodgkin lymphoma. This chain links TRBV27 with TRBJ1-5; D perhaps matches TRBD1 (5 bases). The chain's CDR3 is CASRPMRGHQPQHF. CDR3 DNA sequence: TGTGCCAGCAGACCCATGAGGGGACATCAGCCCCAGCATTTT.